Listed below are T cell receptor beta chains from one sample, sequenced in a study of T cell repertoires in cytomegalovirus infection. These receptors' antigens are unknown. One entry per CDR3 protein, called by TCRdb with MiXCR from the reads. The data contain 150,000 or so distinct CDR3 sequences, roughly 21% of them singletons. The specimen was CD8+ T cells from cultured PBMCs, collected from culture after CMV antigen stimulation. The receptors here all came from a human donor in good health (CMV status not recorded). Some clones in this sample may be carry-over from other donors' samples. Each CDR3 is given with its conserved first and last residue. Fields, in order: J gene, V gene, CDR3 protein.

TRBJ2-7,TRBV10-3,CAISEQGTGSYEQYF
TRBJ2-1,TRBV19,CASRELSSYNEQFF
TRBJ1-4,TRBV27,CASMRGFSVSEKLFF
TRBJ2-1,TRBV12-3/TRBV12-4,CASSLKEGERRPGNEQFF
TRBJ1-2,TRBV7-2,CASSLAQQGEIYSYTF
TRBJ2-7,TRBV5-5,CASRQGQGEIYEQYF
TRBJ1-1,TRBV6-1,CASSEWGFMNTEAFF
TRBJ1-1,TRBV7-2,CASQEWGPTEAFF
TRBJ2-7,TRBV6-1,CASSDDSEVYEQYF
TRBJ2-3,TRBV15,CATSRGLAGRTDTQYF
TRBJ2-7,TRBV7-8,CASSSHTGGPTYEQYF
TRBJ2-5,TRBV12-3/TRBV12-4,CASSLRDTRGETQYF
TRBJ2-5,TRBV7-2,CASSTSDSIRQETQYF
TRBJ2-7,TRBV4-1,CASSQALGQGSSYEQYF
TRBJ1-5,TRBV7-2,CASSLVGPYNQPQHF
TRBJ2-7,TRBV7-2,CASSPTTGGTYEQYF
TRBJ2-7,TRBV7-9,CASSSLRGAALYEQYF
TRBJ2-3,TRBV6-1,CASSERMGLAFPDTQYF
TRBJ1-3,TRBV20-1,CSARVTGPGNTIYF
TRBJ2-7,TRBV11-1,CASSLRAPGLAGGGSSYEQYF
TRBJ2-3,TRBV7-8,CASSLGFEGAATDTQYF
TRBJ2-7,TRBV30,CAWSVQYGYEQYF
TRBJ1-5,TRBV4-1,CASSHGQINQPQHF
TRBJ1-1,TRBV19,CATTTGSNTEAFF
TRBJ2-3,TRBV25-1,CASTSRGADTQYF
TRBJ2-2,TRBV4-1,CASSQALWGELFF
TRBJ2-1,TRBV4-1,CASSQGGSAGGPDEQFF
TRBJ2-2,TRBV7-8,CASSIPWTGANTGELFF
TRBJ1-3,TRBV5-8,CASSLLGPIHSGNTIYF
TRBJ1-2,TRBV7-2,CASSPVRTGAPDYNSNYGYTF
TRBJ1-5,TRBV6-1,CASSRGTIYSNQPQHF
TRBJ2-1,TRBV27,CASSLTSHNEQFF
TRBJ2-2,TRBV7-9,CASRDRDRANTGELFF
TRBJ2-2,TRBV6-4,CASSDSVGNTGELFF
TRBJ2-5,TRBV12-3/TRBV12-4,CASSFNMWADETQYF
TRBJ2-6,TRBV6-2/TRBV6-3,CASSSPRGPRGSGANVLTF
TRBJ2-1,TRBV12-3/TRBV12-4,CASSTSGGVTYNEQFF
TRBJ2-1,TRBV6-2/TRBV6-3,CASTFRTGAPYNEQFF
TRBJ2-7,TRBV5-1,CASSPRGPDSEQYF
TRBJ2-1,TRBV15,CATSSSLGTGGEQFF
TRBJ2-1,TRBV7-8,CASSLAGGIAYNEQFF
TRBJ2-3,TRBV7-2,CASSSLGDSTDTQYF
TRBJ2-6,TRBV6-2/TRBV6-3,CASSDRFGANVLTF
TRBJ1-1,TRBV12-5,CASGLWLNTEAFF
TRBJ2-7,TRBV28,CASSVQVGTHEQYF
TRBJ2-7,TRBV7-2,CASSKINRDRGTYEQYF
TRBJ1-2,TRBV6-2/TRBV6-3,CASMTDTRTGYGYTF
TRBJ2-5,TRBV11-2,CASSLSGLVGEETQYF
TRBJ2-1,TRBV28,CASSSQGPSSYNEQFF
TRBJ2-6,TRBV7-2,CASSLKGFGANVLTF
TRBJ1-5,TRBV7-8,CASSMDGYNQPQHF
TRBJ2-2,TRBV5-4,CASSLAGTGRTGELFF
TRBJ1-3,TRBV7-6,CASNLLPGQGGDTIYF
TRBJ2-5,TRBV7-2,CASSLRRPRGETQYF